The rows below give T cell receptor beta chains drawn from one sample of a study of T-cell reconstitution after alpha-beta-depleted transplantation in children. TCRdb re-called the PCR reads with MiXCR, one entry per CDR3 protein. The sample shows approximately 1,000,000 distinct CDR3 sequences, about 31% of them seen only once. Source: PBMCs, mostly from graft donor cells, taken 360 days after TCRalphabeta/CD19-depleted stem cell transplant. The receptors were gathered from a boy younger than two who had a stem cell transplant for SCID, so the T cells may come from the graft donor. CDR3s leave out the opening cysteine and the closing phenylalanine or tryptophan.

TRBV7-9,TRBJ1-1,14,ASSPGDRTSNTEAF
TRBV12-3/TRBV12-4,TRBJ1-1,13,ASSFRSGGNTEAF
TRBV29-1,TRBJ2-1,13,SVWGRGPAINEQF
TRBV3-1,TRBJ2-3,14,ASSHNLGASTDTQY
TRBV27,TRBJ1-5,15,ASSLNYGTAGRQPQH
TRBV5-1,TRBJ1-2,11,ASSPISGYGYT
TRBV10-3,TRBJ2-5,13,AISELRVGQETQY
TRBV20-1,TRBJ2-5,10,SASRLVETQY
TRBV7-8,TRBJ2-2,10,ASSVGVGELF
TRBV29-1,TRBJ2-3,11,SARQLLTDTQY
TRBV5-6,TRBJ1-1,14,AREQPNGQKNTEAF
TRBV29-1,TRBJ2-1,11,SVGYHKRNEQF
TRBV4-1,TRBJ1-4,13,ASSQGPDRDEKLF
TRBV10-3,TRBJ2-5,11,AIRGQRRETQY
TRBV18,TRBJ2-1,13,ASSPPDRGANEQF
TRBV6-2/TRBV6-3,TRBJ1-5,13,ASSYWTSLDQPQH
TRBV15,TRBJ1-4,14,ATSRDDRGASEKLF
TRBV5-1,TRBJ1-2,10,ASSLTSYGYT
TRBV5-8,TRBJ2-5,13,ASSILAGVQETQY
TRBV5-2,TRBJ1-2,12,AMGPGRSNYGYT
TRBV24-1,TRBJ2-1,12,ATSVTGSYNEQF
TRBV12-3/TRBV12-4,TRBJ2-2,13,ASSLAGRGTGELF
TRBV28,TRBJ2-1,16,ASRPIRVAGGLGNEQF
TRBV9,TRBJ2-1,13,ASSVVPAGYNEQF
TRBV10-3,TRBJ2-3,14,AISERDRGLADTQY
TRBV6-5,TRBJ1-1,14,ASSYDFTRVNTEAF
TRBV5-6,TRBJ1-4,11,ASSLQTAEKLF
TRBV12-3/TRBV12-4,TRBJ2-1,12,ASRLAGASNEQF
TRBV28,TRBJ1-1,11,ASTAPENTEAF
TRBV5-6,TRBJ2-7,9,ASSEGHEQY
TRBV20-1,TRBJ2-3,11,SGSEIHTDTQY
TRBV7-9,TRBJ1-2,13,ASSLAGRTAYGYT